The entry below gives a single TCR beta chain sequence along with its context. This entry is derived from a study of radiotherapy plus CTLA-4 blockade in lung cancer. CDR1 is SGHRS, CDR2 YFSETQ, per germline. The CDR3 runs 13 residues. Trimming left V 0 bases short and J 2 bases short, with 5 bases between. Sequenced by immunoSEQ multiplex PCR; TCRdb stores in-frame clones only, minus some. The sample has 45,000 or so clones, around nine tenths seen once; the top ten hold 7.8%. The clonotype was recovered from a human donor with non-small cell lung cancer whose response to radiotherapy plus ipilimumab could not be evaluated. The rearrangement links TRBV5-1 to TRBJ2-5, with a possible D match to TRBD2 (5 bases). Source: peripheral blood, taken from a patient treated with radiotherapy plus ipilimumab. This CDR3 is CASSLGLQETQYF. The CDR3 DNA sequence: TGCGCCAGCAGCTTGGGACTACAAGAGACCCAGTACTTC. Filled out from reference TRBV5-1 and TRBJ2-5, the complete variable domain reads KAGVTQTPRYLIKTRGQQVTLSCSPISGHRSVSWYQQTPGQGLQFLFEYFSETQRNKGNFPGRFSGRQFSNSRSEMNVSTLELGDSALYLCASSLGLQETQYFGPGTRLLVL.